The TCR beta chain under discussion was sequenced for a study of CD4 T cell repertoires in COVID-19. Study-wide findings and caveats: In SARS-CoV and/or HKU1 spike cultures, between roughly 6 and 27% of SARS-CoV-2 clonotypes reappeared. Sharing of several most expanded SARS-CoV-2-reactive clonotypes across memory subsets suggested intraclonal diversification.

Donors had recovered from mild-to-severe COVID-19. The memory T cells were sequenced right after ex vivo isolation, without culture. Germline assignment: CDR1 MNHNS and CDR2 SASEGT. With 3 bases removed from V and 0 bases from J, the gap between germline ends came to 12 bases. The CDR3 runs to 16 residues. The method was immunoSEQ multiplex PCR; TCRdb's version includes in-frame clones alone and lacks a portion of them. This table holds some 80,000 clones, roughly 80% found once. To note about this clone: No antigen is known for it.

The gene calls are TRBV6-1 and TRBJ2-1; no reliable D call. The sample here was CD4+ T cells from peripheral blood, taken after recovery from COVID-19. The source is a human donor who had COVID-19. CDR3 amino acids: CASSELHSGSYNEQFF. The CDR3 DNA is TGTGCCAGCAGTGAGCTTCACTCCGGCTCCTACAATGAGCAGTTCTTC.